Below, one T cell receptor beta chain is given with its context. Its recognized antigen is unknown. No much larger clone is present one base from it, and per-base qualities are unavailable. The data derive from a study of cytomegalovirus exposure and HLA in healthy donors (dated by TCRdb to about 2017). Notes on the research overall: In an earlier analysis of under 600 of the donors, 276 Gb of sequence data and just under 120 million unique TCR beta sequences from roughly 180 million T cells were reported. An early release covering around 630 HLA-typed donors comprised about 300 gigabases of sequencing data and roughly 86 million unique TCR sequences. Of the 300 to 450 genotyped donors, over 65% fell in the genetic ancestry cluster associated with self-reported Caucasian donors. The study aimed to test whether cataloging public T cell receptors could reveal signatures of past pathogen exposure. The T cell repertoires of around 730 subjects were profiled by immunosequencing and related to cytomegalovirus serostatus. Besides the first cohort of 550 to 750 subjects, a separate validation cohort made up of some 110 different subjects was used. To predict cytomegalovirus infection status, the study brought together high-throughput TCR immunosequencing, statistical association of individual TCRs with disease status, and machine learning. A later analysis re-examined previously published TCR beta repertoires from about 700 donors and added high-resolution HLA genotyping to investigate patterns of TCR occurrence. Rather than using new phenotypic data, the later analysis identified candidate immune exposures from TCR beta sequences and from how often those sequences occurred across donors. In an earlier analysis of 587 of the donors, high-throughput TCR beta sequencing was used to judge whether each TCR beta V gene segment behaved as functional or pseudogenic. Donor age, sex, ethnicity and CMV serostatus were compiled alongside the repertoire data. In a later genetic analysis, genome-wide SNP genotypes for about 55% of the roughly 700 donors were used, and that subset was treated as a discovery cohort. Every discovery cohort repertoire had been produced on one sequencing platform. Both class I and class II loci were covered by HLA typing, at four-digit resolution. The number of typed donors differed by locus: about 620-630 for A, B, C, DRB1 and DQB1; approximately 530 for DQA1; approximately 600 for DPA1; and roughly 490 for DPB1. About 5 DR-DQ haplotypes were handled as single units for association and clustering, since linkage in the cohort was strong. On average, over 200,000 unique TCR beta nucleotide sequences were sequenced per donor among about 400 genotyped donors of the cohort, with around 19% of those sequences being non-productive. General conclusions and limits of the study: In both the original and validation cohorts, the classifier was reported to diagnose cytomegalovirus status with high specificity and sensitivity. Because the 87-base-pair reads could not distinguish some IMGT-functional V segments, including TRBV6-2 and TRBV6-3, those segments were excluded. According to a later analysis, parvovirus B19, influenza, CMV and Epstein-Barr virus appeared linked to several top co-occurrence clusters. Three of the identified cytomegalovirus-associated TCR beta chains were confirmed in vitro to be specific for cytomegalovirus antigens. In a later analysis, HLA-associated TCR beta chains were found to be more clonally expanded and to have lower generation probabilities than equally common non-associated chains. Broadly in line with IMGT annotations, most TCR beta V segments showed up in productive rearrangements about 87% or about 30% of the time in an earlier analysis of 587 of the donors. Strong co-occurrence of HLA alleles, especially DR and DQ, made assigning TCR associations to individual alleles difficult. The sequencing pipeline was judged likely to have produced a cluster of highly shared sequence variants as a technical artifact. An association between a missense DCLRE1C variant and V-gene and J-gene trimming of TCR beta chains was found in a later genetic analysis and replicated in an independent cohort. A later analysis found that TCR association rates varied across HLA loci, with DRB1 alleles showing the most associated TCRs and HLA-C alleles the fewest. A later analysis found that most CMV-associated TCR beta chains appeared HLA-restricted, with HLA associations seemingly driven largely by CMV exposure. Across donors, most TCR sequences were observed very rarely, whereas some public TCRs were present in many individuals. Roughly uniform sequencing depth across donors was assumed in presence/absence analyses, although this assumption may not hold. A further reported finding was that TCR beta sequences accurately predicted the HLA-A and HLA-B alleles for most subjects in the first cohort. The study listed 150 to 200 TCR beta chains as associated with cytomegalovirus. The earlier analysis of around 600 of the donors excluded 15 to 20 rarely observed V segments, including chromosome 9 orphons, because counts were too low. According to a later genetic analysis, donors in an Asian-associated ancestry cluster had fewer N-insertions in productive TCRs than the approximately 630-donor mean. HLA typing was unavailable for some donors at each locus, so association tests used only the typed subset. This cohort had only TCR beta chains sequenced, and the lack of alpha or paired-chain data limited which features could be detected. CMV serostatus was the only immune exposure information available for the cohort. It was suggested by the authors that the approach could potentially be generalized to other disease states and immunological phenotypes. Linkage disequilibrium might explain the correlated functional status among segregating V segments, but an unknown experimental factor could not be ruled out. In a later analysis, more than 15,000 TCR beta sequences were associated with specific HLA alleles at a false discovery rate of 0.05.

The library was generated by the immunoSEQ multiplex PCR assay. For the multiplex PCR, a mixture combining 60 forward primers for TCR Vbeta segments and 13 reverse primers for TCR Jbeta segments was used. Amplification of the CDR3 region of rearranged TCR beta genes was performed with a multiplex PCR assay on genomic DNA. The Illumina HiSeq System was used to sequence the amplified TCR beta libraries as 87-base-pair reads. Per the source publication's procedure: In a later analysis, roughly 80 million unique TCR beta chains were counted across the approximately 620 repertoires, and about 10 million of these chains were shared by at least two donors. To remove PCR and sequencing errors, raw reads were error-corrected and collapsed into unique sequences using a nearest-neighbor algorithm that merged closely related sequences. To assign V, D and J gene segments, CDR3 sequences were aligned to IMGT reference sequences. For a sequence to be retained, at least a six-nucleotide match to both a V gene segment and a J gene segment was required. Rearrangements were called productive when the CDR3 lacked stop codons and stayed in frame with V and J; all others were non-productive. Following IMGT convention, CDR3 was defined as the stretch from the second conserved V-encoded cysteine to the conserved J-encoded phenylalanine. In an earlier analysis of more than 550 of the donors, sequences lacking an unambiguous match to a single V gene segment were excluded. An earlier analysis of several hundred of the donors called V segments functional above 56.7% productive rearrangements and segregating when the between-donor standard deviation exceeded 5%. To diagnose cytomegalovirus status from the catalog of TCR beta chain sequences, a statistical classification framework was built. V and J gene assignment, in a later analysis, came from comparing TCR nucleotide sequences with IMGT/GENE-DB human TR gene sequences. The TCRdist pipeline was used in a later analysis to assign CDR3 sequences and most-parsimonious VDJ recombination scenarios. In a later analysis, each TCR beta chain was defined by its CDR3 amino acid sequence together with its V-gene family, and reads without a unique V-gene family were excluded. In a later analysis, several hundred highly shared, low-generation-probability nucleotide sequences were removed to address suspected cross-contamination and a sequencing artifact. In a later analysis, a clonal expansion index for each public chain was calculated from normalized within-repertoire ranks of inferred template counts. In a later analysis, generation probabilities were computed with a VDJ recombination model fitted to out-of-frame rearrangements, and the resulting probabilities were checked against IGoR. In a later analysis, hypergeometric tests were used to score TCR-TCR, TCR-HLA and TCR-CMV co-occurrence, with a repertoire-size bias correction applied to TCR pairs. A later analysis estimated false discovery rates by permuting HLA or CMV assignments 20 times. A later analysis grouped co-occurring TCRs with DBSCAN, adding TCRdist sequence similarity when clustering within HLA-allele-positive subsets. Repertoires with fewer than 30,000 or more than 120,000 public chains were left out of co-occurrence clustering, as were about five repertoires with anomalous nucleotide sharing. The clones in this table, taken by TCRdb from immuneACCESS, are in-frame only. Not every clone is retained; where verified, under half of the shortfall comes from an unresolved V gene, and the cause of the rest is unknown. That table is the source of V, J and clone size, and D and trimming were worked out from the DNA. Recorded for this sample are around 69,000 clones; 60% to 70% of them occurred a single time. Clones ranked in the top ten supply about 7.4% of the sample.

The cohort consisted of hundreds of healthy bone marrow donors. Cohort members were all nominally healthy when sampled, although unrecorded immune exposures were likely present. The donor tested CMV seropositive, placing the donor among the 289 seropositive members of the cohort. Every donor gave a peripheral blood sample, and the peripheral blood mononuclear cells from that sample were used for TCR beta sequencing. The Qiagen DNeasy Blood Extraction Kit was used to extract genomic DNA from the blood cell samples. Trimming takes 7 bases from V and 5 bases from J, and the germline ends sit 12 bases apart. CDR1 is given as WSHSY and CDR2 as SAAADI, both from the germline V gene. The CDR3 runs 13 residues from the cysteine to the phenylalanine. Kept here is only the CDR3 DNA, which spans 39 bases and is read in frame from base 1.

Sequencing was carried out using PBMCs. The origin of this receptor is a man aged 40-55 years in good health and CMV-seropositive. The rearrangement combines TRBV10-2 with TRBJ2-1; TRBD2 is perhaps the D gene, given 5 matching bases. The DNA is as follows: TGCGCCAGCACCCGGACTGGAAACAATGAGCAGTTCTTC. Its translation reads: CASTRTGNNEQFF.